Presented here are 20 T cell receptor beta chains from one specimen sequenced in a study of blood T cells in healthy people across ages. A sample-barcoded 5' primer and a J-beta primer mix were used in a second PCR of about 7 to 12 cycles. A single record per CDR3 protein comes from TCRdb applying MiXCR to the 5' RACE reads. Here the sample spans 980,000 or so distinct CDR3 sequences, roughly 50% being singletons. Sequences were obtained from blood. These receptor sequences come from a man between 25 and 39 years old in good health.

The DNA of the CDR3 is TGTGCCATCAGCGATCGTCCTACAGGGTCGGGCTACGAGCAGTACTTC. This gives the protein CAISDRPTGSGYEQYF. The chain links TRBV10-3 to TRBJ2-5; D is perhaps TRBD1 (6 bases). Gene TRBJ2-7 matches the end of the DNA better, so the J call may be wrong. This CDR3 has 16 amino acids. Germline-derived CDR1 and CDR2 are ENHRY and SYGVKD.

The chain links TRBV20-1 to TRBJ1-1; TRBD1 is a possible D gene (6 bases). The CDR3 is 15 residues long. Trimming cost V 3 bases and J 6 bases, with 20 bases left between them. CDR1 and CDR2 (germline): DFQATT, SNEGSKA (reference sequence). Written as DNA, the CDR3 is TGCAGTGCTAGTCGGGCACACACAGGGCACGCTGAAGCTTTCTTT. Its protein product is CSASRAHTGHAEAFF.

The DNA for the CDR3 is TGTGCCAGCAGTTCCGGACAGGGTCTTTTCACCGGGGAGCTGTTTTTT. Encoded protein: CASSSGQGLFTGELFF. V and J are TRBV28 and TRBJ2-2, with 8 bases lining up with TRBD1. CDR3 length: 16 residues. Germline trimming cut 4 bases from V and 4 bases from J; bases unmatched to any gene: 8. CDR1 and CDR2 (germline): MDHEN, SYDVKM.

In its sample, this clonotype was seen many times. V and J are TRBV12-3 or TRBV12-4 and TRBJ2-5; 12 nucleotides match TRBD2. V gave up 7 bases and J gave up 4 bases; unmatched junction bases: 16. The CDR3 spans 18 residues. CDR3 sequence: CASTSAILAGGPIETQYF. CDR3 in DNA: TGTGCCAGCACCTCCGCCATACTAGCGGGGGGCCCGATAGAGACCCAGTACTTC.

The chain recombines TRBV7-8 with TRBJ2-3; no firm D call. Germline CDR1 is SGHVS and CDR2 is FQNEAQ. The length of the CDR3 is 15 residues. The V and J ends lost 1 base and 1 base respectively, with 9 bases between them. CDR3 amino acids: CASSLGLGGTDTQYF. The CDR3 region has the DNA TGTGCCAGCAGCTTAGGTTTGGGTGGCACAGATACGCAGTATTTT.

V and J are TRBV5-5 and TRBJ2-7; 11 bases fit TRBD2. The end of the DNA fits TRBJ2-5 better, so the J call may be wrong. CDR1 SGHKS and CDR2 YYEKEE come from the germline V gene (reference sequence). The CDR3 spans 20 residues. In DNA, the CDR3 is TGTGCCAGCAGCTTAACTCCCACTAGCGGGGGAACTCGCGTGGTTGAGACCCAGTACTTC. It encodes CASSLTPTSGGTRVVETQYF.

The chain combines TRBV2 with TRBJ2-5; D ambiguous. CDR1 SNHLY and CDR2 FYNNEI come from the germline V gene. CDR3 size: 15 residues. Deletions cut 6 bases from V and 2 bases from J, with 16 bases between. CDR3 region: CASSEHKGGQETQYF. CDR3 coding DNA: TGTGCCAGCAGCGAGCACAAGGGTGGGCAAGAGACCCAGTACTTC. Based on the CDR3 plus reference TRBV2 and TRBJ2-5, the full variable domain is EPEVTQTPSHQVTQMGQEVILRCVPISNHLYFYWYRQILGQKVEFLVSFYNNEISEKSEIFDDQFSVERPDGSNFTLKIRSTKLEDSAMYFCASSEHKGGQETQYFGPGTRLLVL.

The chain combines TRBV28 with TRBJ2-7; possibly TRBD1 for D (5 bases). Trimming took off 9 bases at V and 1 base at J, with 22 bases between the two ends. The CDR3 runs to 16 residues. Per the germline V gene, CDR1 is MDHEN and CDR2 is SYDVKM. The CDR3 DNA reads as TGTGCCAGGAGCCCCGATAAAGGGGTAAGGTCCTACGAGCAGTACTTC. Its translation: CARSPDKGVRSYEQYF.

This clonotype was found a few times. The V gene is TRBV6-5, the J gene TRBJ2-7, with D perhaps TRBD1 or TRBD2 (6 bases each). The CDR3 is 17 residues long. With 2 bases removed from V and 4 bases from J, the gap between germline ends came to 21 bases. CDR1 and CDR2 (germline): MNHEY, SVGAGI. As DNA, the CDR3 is TGTGCCAGCAGTTACACCCTAACCCGGGGGCACGTTTACGAGCAGTACTTC. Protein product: CASSYTLTRGHVYEQYF.

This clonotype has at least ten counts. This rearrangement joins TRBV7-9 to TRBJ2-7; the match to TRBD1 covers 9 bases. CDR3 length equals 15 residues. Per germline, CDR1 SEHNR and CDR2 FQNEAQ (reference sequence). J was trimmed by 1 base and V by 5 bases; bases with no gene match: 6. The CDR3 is CASSKQGARSYEQYF. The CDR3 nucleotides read TGTGCCAGCAGCAAACAGGGGGCGAGGTCCTACGAGCAGTACTTC.

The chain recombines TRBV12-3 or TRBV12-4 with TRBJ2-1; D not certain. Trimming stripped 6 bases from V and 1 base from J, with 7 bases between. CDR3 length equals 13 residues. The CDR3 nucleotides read TGTGCCAGCAGGCCGGGTTCCTACAATGAGCAGTTCTTC. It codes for CASRPGSYNEQFF.

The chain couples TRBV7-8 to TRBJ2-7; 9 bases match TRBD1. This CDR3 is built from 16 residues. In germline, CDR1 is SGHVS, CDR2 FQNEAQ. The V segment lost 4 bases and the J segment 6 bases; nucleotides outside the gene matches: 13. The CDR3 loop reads CASSSPGYRGHGEQYF. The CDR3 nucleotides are TGTGCCAGCAGCTCACCCGGATACAGGGGGCACGGCGAGCAGTACTTC.

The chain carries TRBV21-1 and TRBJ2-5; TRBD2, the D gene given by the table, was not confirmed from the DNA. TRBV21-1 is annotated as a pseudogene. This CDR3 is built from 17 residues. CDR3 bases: TGTGCCAGCAGCAAAGTTGGCAGGTGGAGGGGACAAGAGACCCAGTACTTC. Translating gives CASSKVGRWRGQETQYF.

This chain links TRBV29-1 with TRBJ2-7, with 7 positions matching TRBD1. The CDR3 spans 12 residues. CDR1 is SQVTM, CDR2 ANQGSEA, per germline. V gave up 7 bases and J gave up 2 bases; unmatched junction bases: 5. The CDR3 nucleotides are TGCAGCGGCCGAGGGACAGCCTACGAGCAGTACTTC. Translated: CSGRGTAYEQYF.

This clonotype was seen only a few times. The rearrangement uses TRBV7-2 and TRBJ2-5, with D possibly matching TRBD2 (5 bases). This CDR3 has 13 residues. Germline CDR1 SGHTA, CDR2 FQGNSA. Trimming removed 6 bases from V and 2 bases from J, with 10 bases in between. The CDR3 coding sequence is TGTGCCAGCAGGCGGACTTATCAAGAGACCCAGTACTTC. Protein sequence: CASRRTYQETQYF.

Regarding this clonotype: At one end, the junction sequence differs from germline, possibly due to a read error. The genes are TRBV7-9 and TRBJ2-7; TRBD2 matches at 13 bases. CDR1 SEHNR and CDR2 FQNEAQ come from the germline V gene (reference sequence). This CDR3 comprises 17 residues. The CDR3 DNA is TGTGCTAGCAGCTCCAAACCGGGACTAGCGGGATACAATGAGCAGTACTTC. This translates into CASSSKPGLAGYNEQYF.

CDR3 residues: CSVGDRGSNQPQHF. DNA of the CDR3: TGCAGCGTTGGGGACAGGGGGAGCAATCAGCCCCAGCATTTT. The J gene is TRBJ1-5, the V gene TRBV29-1, with 11 bases aligning to TRBD1. V lost 4 bases to trimming and J lost 1 base; unmatched junction nucleotides: 0. The length of the CDR3 is 14 residues. Germline V gene sequence: CDR1 SQVTM, CDR2 ANQGSEA.

The CDR3 nucleotides read TGCGCCAGCAGCCCCTCGACAGGGGGCCTGACCTACGAGCAGTACTTC. Its protein is CASSPSTGGLTYEQYF. V is TRBV4-1 and J is TRBJ2-5; TRBD1 aligns across 10 bases. The DNA end lines up better with TRBJ2-7; the J call may be wrong. Germline loops: CDR1 MGHRA, CDR2 YSYEKL. This CDR3 contains 16 residues.

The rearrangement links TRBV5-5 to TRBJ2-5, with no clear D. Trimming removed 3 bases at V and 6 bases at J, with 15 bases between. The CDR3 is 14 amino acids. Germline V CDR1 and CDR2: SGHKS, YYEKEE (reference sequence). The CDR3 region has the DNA TGTGCCAGCAGCTCCTTAAATGGACCGAAGACCCAGTACTTC. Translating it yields CASSSLNGPKTQYF.

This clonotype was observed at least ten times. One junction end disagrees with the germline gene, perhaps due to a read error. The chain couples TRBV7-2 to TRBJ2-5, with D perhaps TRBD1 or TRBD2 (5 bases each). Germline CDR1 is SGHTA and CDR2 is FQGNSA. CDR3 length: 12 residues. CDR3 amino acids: CASSLGVETQYF. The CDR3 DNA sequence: TGCGCCAGCAGCTTGGGGGTGGAGACCCAGTACTTC.